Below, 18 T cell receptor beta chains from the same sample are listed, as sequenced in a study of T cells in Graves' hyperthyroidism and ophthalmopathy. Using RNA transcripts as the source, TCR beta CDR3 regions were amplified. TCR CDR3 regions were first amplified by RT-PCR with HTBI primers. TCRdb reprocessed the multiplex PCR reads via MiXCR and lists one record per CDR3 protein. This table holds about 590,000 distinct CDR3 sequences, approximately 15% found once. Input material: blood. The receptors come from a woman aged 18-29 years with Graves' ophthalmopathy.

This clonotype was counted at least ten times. The CDR3 DNA sequence: TGCGCCAGCAGCCAAGTAGCGGTGGAGACCCAGTACTTC. It yields the protein CASSQVAVETQYF. The V call is TRBV4-1, the J call TRBJ2-5; perhaps TRBD2 as D (6 bases). Germline CDR1 and CDR2: MGHRA and YSYEKL. The CDR3 runs to 13 residues. With 1 base removed from V and 5 bases from J, the gap between germline ends came to 8 bases.

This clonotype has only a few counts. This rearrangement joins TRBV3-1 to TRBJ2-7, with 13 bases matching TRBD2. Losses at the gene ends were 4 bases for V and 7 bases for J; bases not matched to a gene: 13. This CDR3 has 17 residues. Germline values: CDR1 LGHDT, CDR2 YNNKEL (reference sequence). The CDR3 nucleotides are TGTGCCAGCAGCCCACTCGTACTAGCGGGAGGGCCATGGGAGCAGTACTTC. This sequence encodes CASSPLVLAGGPWEQYF.

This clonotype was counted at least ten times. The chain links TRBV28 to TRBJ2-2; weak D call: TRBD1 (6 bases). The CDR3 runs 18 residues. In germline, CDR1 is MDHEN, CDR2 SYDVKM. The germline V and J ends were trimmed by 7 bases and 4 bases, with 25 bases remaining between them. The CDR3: CASNPLGLGAVGTGELFF. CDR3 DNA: TGTGCCAGCAATCCTCTAGGGCTGGGGGCGGTCGGCACCGGGGAGCTGTTTTTT.

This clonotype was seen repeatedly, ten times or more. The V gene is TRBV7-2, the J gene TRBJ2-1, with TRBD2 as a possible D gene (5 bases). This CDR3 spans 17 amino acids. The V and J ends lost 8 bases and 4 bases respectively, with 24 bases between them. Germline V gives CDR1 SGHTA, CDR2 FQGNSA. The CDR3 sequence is CASRYSPRELKYNEQFF. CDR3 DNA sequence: TGTGCCAGCCGGTACTCTCCTCGGGAATTGAAATACAATGAGCAGTTCTTC.

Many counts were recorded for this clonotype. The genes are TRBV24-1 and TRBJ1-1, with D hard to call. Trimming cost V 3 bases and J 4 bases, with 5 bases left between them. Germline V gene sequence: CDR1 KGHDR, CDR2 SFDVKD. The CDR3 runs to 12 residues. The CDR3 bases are TGTGCCACCAGTGATGGGCTCACTGAAGCTTTCTTT. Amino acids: CATSDGLTEAFF.

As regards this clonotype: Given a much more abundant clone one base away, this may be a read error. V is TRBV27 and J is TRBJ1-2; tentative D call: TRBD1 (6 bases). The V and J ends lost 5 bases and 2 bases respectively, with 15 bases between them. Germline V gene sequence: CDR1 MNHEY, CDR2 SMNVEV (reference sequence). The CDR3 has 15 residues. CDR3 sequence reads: CASSSGGYSNYGYTF. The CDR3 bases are TGTGCCAGCAGTAGCGGGGGCTACAGCAACTATGGCTACACCTTC.

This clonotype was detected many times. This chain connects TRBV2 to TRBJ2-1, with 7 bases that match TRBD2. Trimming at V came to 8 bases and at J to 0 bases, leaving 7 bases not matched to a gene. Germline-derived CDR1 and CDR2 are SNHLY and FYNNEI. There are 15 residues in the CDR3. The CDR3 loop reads CASQTSFSSYNEQFF. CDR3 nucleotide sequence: TGTGCCAGCCAGACTAGCTTCAGCTCCTACAATGAGCAGTTCTTC.

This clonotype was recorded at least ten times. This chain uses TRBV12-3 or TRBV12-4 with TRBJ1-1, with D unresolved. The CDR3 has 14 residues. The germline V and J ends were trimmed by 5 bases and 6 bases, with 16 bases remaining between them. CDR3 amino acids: CASSPLFSSPEAFF. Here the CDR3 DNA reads TGTGCCAGCAGTCCTCTTTTCAGCTCCCCTGAAGCTTTCTTT.

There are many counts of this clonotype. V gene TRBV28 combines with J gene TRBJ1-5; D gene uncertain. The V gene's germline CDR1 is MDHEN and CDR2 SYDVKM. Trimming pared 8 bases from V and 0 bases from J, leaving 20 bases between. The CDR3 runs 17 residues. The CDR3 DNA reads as TGTGCCAGCGGTACCGGGTCTCAGTTTAATAGCAATCAGCCCCAGCATTTT. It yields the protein CASGTGSQFNSNQPQHF.

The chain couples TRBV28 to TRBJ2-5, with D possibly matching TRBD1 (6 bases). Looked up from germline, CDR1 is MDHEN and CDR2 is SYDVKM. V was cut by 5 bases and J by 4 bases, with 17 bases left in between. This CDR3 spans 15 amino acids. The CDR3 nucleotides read TGTGCCAGCAGTCCGCTCGACAGGAGGAGAGAGACCCAGTACTTC. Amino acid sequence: CASSPLDRRRETQYF. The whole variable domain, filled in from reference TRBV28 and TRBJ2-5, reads DVKVTQSSRYLVKRTGEKVFLECVQDMDHENMFWYRQDPGLGLRLIYFSYDVKMKEKGDIPEGYSVSREKKERFSLILESASTNQTSMYLCASSPLDRRRETQYFGPGTRLLVL.

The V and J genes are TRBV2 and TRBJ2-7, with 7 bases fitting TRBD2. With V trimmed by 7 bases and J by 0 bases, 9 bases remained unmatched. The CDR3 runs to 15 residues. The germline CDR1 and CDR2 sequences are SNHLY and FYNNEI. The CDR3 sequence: CASTPRGGSSYEQYF. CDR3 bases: TGTGCCAGCACCCCACGCGGGGGAAGCTCCTACGAGCAGTACTTC.

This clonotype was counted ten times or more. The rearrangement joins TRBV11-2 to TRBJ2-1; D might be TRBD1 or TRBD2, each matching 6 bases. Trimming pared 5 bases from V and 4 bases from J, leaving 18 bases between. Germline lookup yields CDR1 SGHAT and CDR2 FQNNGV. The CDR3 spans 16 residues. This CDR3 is CASSVYQGRRYNEQFF. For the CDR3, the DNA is TGTGCCAGCAGCGTATATCAGGGGAGGAGGTACAATGAGCAGTTCTTC.

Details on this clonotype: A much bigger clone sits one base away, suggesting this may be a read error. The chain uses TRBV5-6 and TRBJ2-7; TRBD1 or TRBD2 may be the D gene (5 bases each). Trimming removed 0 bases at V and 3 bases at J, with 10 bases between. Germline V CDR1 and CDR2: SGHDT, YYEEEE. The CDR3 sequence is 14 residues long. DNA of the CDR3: TGTGCCAGCAGCTTGGGGGGGTCAATCTACGAGCAGTACTTC. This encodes CASSLGGSIYEQYF.

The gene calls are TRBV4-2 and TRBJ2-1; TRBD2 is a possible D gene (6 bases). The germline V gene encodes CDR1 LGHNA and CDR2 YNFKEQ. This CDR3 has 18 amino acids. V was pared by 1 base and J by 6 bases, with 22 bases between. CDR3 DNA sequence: TGTGCCAGCAGCCAAGGATCGGGCCTACGGGAGAGCGCCAATGAGCAGTTCTTC. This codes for CASSQGSGLRESANEQFF.

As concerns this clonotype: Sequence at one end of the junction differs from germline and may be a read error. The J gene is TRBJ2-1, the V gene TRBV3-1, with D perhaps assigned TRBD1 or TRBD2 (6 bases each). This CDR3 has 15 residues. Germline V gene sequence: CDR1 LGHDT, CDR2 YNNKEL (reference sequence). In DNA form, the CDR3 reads TGTGCCAGCAGCAAAGAGGGGGGACTGTTGTCGGAGCAGTTCTTC. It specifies CASSKEGGLLSEQFF.

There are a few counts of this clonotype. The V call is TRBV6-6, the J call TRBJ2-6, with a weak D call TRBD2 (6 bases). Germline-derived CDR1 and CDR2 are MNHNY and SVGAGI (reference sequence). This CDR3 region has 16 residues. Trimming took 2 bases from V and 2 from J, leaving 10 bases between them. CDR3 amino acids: CASSYVGGTGANVLTF. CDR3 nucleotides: TGTGCCAGCAGTTACGTCGGGGGAACTGGGGCCAACGTCCTGACTTTC.

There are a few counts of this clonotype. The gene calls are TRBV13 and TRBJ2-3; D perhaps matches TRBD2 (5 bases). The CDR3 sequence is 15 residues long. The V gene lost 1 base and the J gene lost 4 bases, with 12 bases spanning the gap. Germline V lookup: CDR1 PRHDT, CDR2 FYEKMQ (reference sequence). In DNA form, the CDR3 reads TGTGCCAGCAGCTTAGTGGGCGGGTACGCAGATACGCAGTATTTT. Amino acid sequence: CASSLVGGYADTQYF.

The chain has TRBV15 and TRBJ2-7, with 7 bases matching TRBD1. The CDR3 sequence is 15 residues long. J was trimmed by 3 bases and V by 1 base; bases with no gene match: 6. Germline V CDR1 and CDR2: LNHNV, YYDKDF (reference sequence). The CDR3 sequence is CATSRGQGVHYEQYF. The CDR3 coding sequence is TGTGCCACCAGCAGAGGACAGGGCGTCCACTACGAGCAGTACTTC.